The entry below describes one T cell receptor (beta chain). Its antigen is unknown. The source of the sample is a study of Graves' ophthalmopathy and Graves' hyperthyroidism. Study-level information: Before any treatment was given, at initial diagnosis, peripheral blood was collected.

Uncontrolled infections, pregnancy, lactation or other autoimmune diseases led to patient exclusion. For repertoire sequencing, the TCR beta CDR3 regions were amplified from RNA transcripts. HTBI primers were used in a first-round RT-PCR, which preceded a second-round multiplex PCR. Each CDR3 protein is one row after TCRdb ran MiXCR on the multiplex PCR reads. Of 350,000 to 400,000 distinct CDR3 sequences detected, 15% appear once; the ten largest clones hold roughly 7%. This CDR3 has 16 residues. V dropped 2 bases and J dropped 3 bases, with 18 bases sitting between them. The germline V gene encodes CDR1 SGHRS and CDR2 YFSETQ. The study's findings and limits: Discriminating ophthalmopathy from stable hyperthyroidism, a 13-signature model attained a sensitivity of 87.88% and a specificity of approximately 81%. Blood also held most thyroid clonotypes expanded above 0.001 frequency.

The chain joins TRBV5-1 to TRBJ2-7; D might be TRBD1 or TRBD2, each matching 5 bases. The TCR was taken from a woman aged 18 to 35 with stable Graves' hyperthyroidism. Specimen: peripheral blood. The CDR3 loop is CASSLSSRGEGYEQYF. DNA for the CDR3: TGCGCCAGCAGCTTATCTTCGAGGGGCGAAGGCTACGAGCAGTACTTC.